This is a list of T cell receptor beta chains from one sample in a study of blood T cell repertoires in COVID-19. Profiled with immunoSEQ multiplex PCR; TCRdb holds only in-frame clones, not every one. This sample carries some 200,000 clones, around four fifths of them seen once, and the ten largest clones take roughly 6.1%. Specimen: peripheral blood. Every receptor here comes from a woman aged 40 to 55 with acute or convalescent COVID-19. CDR3s include the opening cysteine and the closing phenylalanine or tryptophan. A D gene is named only where the DNA matches it firmly. A clone size is listed for some rows: how often the clone was seen (once, few, many), or a class if it is expanded.

NA	TRBV21-1	NA	TRBJ1-4	TGTGCCAGCAGCAAAGCCGGGGGAGGGAATGAAAAACTGTTTTTT	CASSKAGGGNEKLFF
many	TRBV24-1	NA	TRBJ1-2	TGTGCCACCAGTGGAGACGGACTCGGGGGAACTTTCTATGGCTACACCTTC	CATSGDGLGGTFYGYTF
few	TRBV10-3	NA	TRBJ2-1	TGTGCCATCAGTGAGTCTAGTGGGGGGAGCTGGTTCAATGAGCAGTTCTTC	CAISESSGGSWFNEQFF
NA	TRBV28	TRBD2	TRBJ2-7	TGTGCCAGCAGTTTATTAGCGGGAGCTGCCTACGAGCAGTACTTC	CASSLLAGAAYEQYF
NA	TRBV13	NA	TRBJ2-5	TGTGCCAGCAGCTACAGGGACGAGGAGACCCAGTACTTC	CASSYRDEETQYF
NA	TRBV5-1	TRBD1	TRBJ1-1	TGCGCCAGCAGCTTGGCCGCAGGACAGGGGGCCACTGAAGCTTTCTTT	CASSLAAGQGATEAFF
NA	TRBV28	TRBD1	TRBJ2-7	TGTGCCAGCACCAACACCGGGACAGTTTCCTACGAGCAGTACTTC	CASTNTGTVSYEQYF
NA	TRBV29-1	TRBD1	TRBJ1-1	TGCAGCGTTGCAGCCGGGACAGGGGGTACTGAAGCTTTCTTT	CSVAAGTGGTEAFF
NA	TRBV6-5	NA	TRBJ2-4	TGTGCCAGCAGTTACTCTCTGAGCTCGAGTCCCATTCAGTACTTC	CASSYSLSSSPIQYF
NA	TRBV11-2	TRBD1	TRBJ1-5	TGTGCCAGCAGCTTCAGGGGGGGCAATCAGCCCCAGCATTTT	CASSFRGGNQPQHF
few	TRBV5-1	NA	TRBJ2-7	TGCGCCAGCAGCCCGACAAGCGGGTCTAGAGAGCAGTACTTC	CASSPTSGSREQYF
NA	TRBV7-6	NA	TRBJ2-1	TGTGCCAGCAGCTTAGAGCCCAGGGGACGTTCCTACAATGAGCAGTTCTTC	CASSLEPRGRSYNEQFF
NA	TRBV7-6	NA	TRBJ1-1	TGTGCCAGCAGAAGTACCGGCACTGAAGCTTTCTTT	CASRSTGTEAFF
NA	TRBV7-2	NA	TRBJ2-1	TGTGCCAGCAGCGGGCAATACTCCTACAATGAGCAGTTCTTC	CASSGQYSYNEQFF
NA	TRBV5-6	TRBD1	TRBJ2-1	TGTGCCAGCAGCTTGGCCCGGACAGGGGGCTTTAATGAGCAGTTCTTC	CASSLARTGGFNEQFF
NA	TRBV19	NA	TRBJ2-7	TGTGCCAGTAGTACCCTGGAGGGGCTCTCCTACGAGCAGTACTTC	CASSTLEGLSYEQYF
NA	TRBV5-1	TRBD2	TRBJ2-3	TGCGCCAGCAGCTTTGAAAGCGGGAGTTCCCATACGCAGTATTTT	CASSFESGSSHTQYF
NA	TRBV6-5	NA	TRBJ1-1	TGTGCCAGCAGTCAACAGGGGAACACTGAAGCTTTCTTT	CASSQQGNTEAFF
NA	TRBV7-2	TRBD1	TRBJ1-1	TGTGCCAGCAGCTTCCAGGGGTTGGACAGGGCGAACACTGAAGCTTTCTTT	CASSFQGLDRANTEAFF
once	TRBV18	NA	TRBJ2-7	TGTGCCAGCTCACCATCGGGGGGCTCTACCTACGAGCAGTACTTC	CASSPSGGSTYEQYF
NA	TRBV2	NA	TRBJ2-4	TGTGCCAGCAGTGAACTTATGGGCCTCCTAGCCAAAAACATTCAGTACTTC	CASSELMGLLAKNIQYF
NA	TRBV7-6	NA	TRBJ2-1	TGTGCCAGCAGCCCCGGGACCCGGGGGAACAATGAGCAGTTCTTC	CASSPGTRGNNEQFF
once	TRBV18	TRBD1	TRBJ1-6	TGTGCCAGCTCACCATCGAGGGACAGGGACTCACCCCTCCACTTT	CASSPSRDRDSPLHF
NA	TRBV28	NA	TRBJ1-1	TGTGCCAGCAGTCCATTACTCGGGCCGGGGACTGAAGCTTTCTTT	CASSPLLGPGTEAFF
NA	TRBV18	NA	TRBJ1-2	TGTGCCAGCTCACAGATCTCCATAGTGCAGGGGAGGGCCTATGGCTACACCTTC	CASSQISIVQGRAYGYTF
few	TRBV28	TRBD1	TRBJ1-2	TGTGCCAGCAGTTTCAGGGGGATCTATGGCTACACCTTC	CASSFRGIYGYTF
NA	TRBV28	TRBD2	TRBJ2-5	TGTGCCAGCAGCCCCCGGCGGGGGGAAGGGGACCAGTACTTC	CASSPRRGEGDQYF
NA	TRBV5-4	TRBD1	TRBJ2-1	TGTGCCAGCAGCTCTCCGACAGGGGGCGGTGAGCAGTTCTTC	CASSSPTGGGEQFF
NA	TRBV27	NA	TRBJ2-7	TGTGCCAGCAGTTCAGGGGTCCCCCTCTACGAGCAGTACTTC	CASSSGVPLYEQYF
NA	TRBV11-2	NA	TRBJ1-1	TGTGCCAGCAGCTTAGTCCCGGTTGGCACTGAAGCTTTCTTT	CASSLVPVGTEAFF
NA	TRBV29-1	NA	TRBJ2-2	TGCAGCGCCCAAAGGGGGGGAGTGGCAGTCGGGGAGCTGTTTTTT	CSAQRGGVAVGELFF
once	TRBV14	NA	TRBJ1-2	TGTGCCAGCAGCCCTCTCGACAGAGAAAACTATGGCTACACCTTC	CASSPLDRENYGYTF
NA	TRBV11-3	TRBD2	TRBJ2-3	TGTGCCAGCAGCGCATTCATAGCGGGGGCAGATACGCAGTATTTT	CASSAFIAGADTQYF
NA	TRBV7-2	NA	TRBJ1-1	TGTGCCAGCAGCTTAGTTGGGGGGGCTAACACTGAAGCTTTCTTT	CASSLVGGANTEAFF
NA	TRBV2	NA	TRBJ1-4	TGTGCCAGCAGGGCCGGGGAGGAAAAACTGTTTTTT	CASRAGEEKLFF
NA	TRBV7-3	TRBD1	TRBJ2-2	TGTGCCAGCAGCCCCGGACAGGGGGCGGAAAAGGACACCGGGGAGCTGTTTTTT	CASSPGQGAEKDTGELFF
NA	TRBV10-3	NA	TRBJ2-7	TGTGCCATCAGTGAACCTCGACTCCGCGACTACGAGCAGTACTTC	CAISEPRLRDYEQYF
few	TRBV4-2	NA	TRBJ1-5	TGTGCCAGCAGCCAAGAACGGGTCGGGTTTCAGCCCCAGCATTTT	CASSQERVGFQPQHF
once	TRBV29-1	TRBD2	TRBJ2-1	TGCAGCGTTGGTCGGGAGGGCCGCGAGCAGTTCTTC	CSVGREGREQFF
NA	TRBV7-6	NA	TRBJ2-1	TGTGCCAGCAGCTTACGACTAGATAATGAGCAGTTCTTC	CASSLRLDNEQFF
NA	TRBV6-5	NA	TRBJ1-5	TGTGCCAGCAGTTACTTGGGCTTCACAGGTCAGCCCCAGCATTTT	CASSYLGFTGQPQHF
NA	TRBV15	NA	TRBJ2-1	TGTGCCACCAGCACCCAACAGGCCCGGCGGCCTGAGCAGTTCTTC	CATSTQQARRPEQFF
NA	TRBV10-3	NA	TRBJ2-3	TGTGCCACCGGAGGGTTTGAAACAGATACGCAGTATTTT	CATGGFETDTQYF
NA	TRBV30	NA	TRBJ1-5	TGTGCCTGGAGTGTACGGGGTAATCAGCCCCAGCATTTT	CAWSVRGNQPQHF
NA	TRBV19	TRBD1	TRBJ2-1	TGTGCCAGTATCACCGGGACAGGGGCTTTTACTGAGCAGTTCTTC	CASITGTGAFTEQFF
NA	TRBV7-4	NA	TRBJ2-7	TGTGCCAGCAAATCCCGCAGGCCGGTGGTGACCCCCGAGCAGTACTTC	CASKSRRPVVTPEQYF
NA	TRBV14	TRBD1	TRBJ2-5	TGTGCCAGCAGCCGACAGATAGGACAGGTCCAAGAGACCCAGTACTTC	CASSRQIGQVQETQYF
NA	TRBV30	NA	TRBJ1-1	TGTGCCTGGAGTGAAACAGGAGAGAACACTGAAGCTTTCTTT	CAWSETGENTEAFF
few	TRBV27	TRBD1	TRBJ1-2	TGTGCCAGCAGTCTATCGACAGGGTATGGCTACACCTTC	CASSLSTGYGYTF